The 9 T cell receptor beta chains reported below all come from one sample, sequenced in a study of T cell repertoires in cytomegalovirus infection. TCRdb itself ran the reads through MiXCR, one entry per CDR3 protein. The sample has about 740,000 distinct CDR3 sequences; 35% are singletons. Sequencing used PBMCs. The receptor set was obtained from a human donor in good health (CMV status not recorded). Some clones in this sample may be carry-over from other donors' samples.

This rearrangement joins TRBV7-2 to TRBJ1-1, with TRBD1 as a possible D gene (5 bases). The CDR3 runs 13 residues. V lost 4 bases and J lost 4, with 10 bases in between. Germline values: CDR1 SGHTA, CDR2 FQGNSA. CDR3 in amino acids: CASSSGLITEAFF. CDR3 in DNA: TGTGCCAGCAGCTCGGGACTGATCACTGAAGCTTTCTTT. Complete variable domain (other parts from reference TRBV7-2 and TRBJ1-1): GAGVSQSPSNKVTEKGKDVELRCDPISGHTALYWYRQSLGQGLEFLIYFQGNSAPDKSGLPSDRFSAERTGGSVSTLTIQRTQQEDSAVYLCASSSGLITEAFFGQGTRLTVV.

The CDR3 sequence is CASSRGGNYEQYF. The CDR3 DNA reads as TGCGCCAGCAGCCGAGGGGGAAACTACGAGCAGTACTTC. The V and J genes are TRBV4-1 and TRBJ2-7, with a tentative D call TRBD1 (6 bases). Germline CDR1 is MGHRA and CDR2 is YSYEKL. The CDR3 covers 13 residues. V lost 4 bases, J lost 3 bases, and 10 bases lay in between.

As to this clonotype: This may be a read error: a much more frequent sequence differs by one nucleotide. This chain joins TRBV6-5 and TRBJ1-4; D might be TRBD1 (6 bases). Germline V gives CDR1 MNHEY, CDR2 SVGAGI. CDR3 size: 14 residues. The CDR3 sequence is CASSYLYRDEKMFF. The CDR3 DNA sequence: TGTGCCAGCAGTTACCTGTACAGGGATGAAAAAATGTTTTTT.

The chain employs TRBV12-3 or TRBV12-4 and TRBJ2-4; no clear D gene. The CDR3 is 16 residues long. With 3 bases removed from V and 1 base from J, the gap between germline ends came to 13 bases. CDR3 region: CASSFGVERAKNIQYF. In DNA, the CDR3 is TGTGCCAGCAGTTTTGGGGTGGAACGGGCCAAAAACATTCAGTACTTC.

This clonotype occurred many times. The J gene is TRBJ1-5, the V gene TRBV7-2; D call uncertain. Germline V gives CDR1 SGHTA, CDR2 FQGNSA. V gave up 1 base and J gave up 6 bases, with 7 bases separating them. This CDR3 region has 13 residues. The CDR3 protein is CASSLEAFQPQHF. The CDR3 region has the DNA TGTGCCAGCAGCTTAGAAGCGTTTCAGCCCCAGCATTTT.

This sequence joins TRBV6-5 and TRBJ2-7; 7 bases match TRBD1. There are 13 residues in the CDR3. The germline CDR1 and CDR2 sequences are MNHEY and SVGAGI. V was clipped by 6 bases and J by 5 bases; unmatched bases: 7. The CDR3 reads CASSQLDRDEQYF. The CDR3 coding sequence is TGTGCCAGCAGCCAACTCGACAGGGACGAGCAGTACTTC.

The J gene is TRBJ2-3, the V gene TRBV2; TRBD1 matches at 11 bases. This CDR3 has 16 amino acids. Germline V gene sequence: CDR1 SNHLY, CDR2 FYNNEI. J gave up 4 bases and V 2 bases, and 5 bases lay outside the gene matches. The CDR3 bases are TGTGCCAGCAGTGAATTTGGGACAGGGGGTCCAGATACGCAGTATTTT. Protein sequence: CASSEFGTGGPDTQYF.

Only a few counts were recorded for this clonotype. V and J are TRBV7-9 and TRBJ1-3; a weak D match, TRBD1 (5 bases). Between the trimmed V and J ends, which lost 0 bases and 4 bases, there was a span of 13 bases. There are 16 residues in the CDR3. In germline, CDR1 is SEHNR, CDR2 FQNEAQ (reference sequence). The CDR3, as DNA: TGTGCCAGCAGCTTAGCGCTGGGGACTCTAGGAAACACCATATATTTT. It specifies CASSLALGTLGNTIYF. Filled out from reference TRBV7-9 and TRBJ1-3, the complete variable domain reads DTGVSQNPRHKITKRGQNVTFRCDPISEHNRLYWYRQTLGQGPEFLTYFQNEAQLEKSRLLSDRFSAERPKGSFSTLEIQRTEQGDSAMYLCASSLALGTLGNTIYFGEGSWLTVV.

This clonotype was seen more than once but under ten times. The CDR3 loop reads CASSSRGRGYGYTF. The DNA of the CDR3 is TGTGCCAGCAGTTCCAGGGGGCGCGGCTATGGCTACACCTTC. The chain links TRBV28 to TRBJ1-2, with 8 nucleotides matching TRBD1. Germline loops: CDR1 MDHEN, CDR2 SYDVKM. V lost 4 bases, J lost 4 bases, and 5 bases stayed unmatched. The CDR3 contains 14 residues.